Below, 18 T cell receptor beta chains from the same sample are listed, as sequenced in a study of glioma-infiltrating T cells after dendritic cell vaccination. Libraries were prepared by immunoSEQ multiplex PCR; TCRdb keeps only in-frame clonotypes and omits some of them. The sample carries tens of thousands of clones, about 85% recorded once. Time point indicated: after dendritic cell vaccination, including at tumor progression/relapse. This material consisted of blood, taken after dendritic cell vaccination. These receptors all stem from a human donor with glioblastoma.

The CDR3 region has the DNA TGTGCCAGCAGCTTCCTAGCGGTACCCTACGAGCAGTACTTC. This encodes CASSFLAVPYEQYF. The rearrangement links TRBV7-2 to TRBJ2-7; TRBD2 agrees at 7 bases. Germline CDR1 is SGHTA and CDR2 is FQGNSA. V lost 3 bases, J lost 2 bases, and 4 bases stayed unmatched. CDR3 length: 14 amino acids.

This chain links TRBV9 with TRBJ2-3; perhaps TRBD2 as D (6 bases). Germline V CDR1 and CDR2: SGDLS, YYNGEE. Trimming removed 5 bases from V and 2 bases from J, with 12 bases in between. CDR3 length: 14 amino acids. The CDR3 is CASRPGLTTDTQYF. The CDR3 bases are TGTGCCAGCAGGCCGGGACTTACCACAGATACGCAGTATTTT.

This clone was counted once. CDR3 region: CASSQVRSGPGEQYF. CDR3 DNA: TGCGCCAGCAGCCAAGTGAGAAGCGGGCCCGGTGAGCAGTACTTC. The chain uses TRBV4-1 and TRBJ2-7; tentatively, D is TRBD2 (6 bases). Germline V gene lookup returns CDR1 MGHRA and CDR2 YSYEKL. The CDR3 runs 15 residues. The V end was cut by 1 base, the J end by 7 bases, with 17 bases between.

The chain joins TRBV5-1 to TRBJ1-5, with a possible D match to TRBD1 (5 bases). Looked up from germline, CDR1 is SGHRS and CDR2 is YFSETQ. This CDR3 has 14 amino acids. V was shortened by 0 bases and J by 7 bases, with 11 bases between the two germline ends. CDR3 in DNA: TGCGCCAGCAGCTTGGCCGGGGACTACCAGCCCCAGCATTTT. Its translation is CASSLAGDYQPQHF.

The V gene is TRBV6-1, the J gene TRBJ2-3; no clear D. This CDR3 comprises 14 residues. Germline V gene data show CDR1 as MNHNS and CDR2 as SASEGT. Trimming cost V 6 bases and J 2 bases, with 12 bases left between them. The CDR3 here is CASRRTATTDTQYF. Written as DNA, the CDR3 is TGTGCCAGCAGACGAACTGCTACCACAGATACGCAGTATTTT.

CDR3 sequence: CASSEYAGNNEKLFF. The CDR3 nucleotides are TGTGCCAGCAGTGAATATGCGGGGAATAATGAAAAACTGTTTTTT. The chain carries TRBV25-1 and TRBJ1-4, with D hard to call. V lost 0 bases to trimming and J lost 4 bases, with 9 bases between them. This CDR3 contains 15 residues. Germline V lookup: CDR1 MGHDK, CDR2 SYGVNS.

This chain joins TRBV5-6 and TRBJ2-1; D not certain. Germline CDR1 SGHDT, CDR2 YYEEEE. The CDR3 extends over 15 amino acids. The V and J ends lost 0 bases and 6 bases respectively, with 13 bases between them. The CDR3: CASSLDVTRVNEQFF. CDR3 bases: TGTGCCAGCAGCTTGGACGTGACACGAGTCAATGAGCAGTTCTTC.

The chain recombines TRBV5-6 with TRBJ2-1, with D possibly matching TRBD1 (6 bases). Trimming took off 0 bases at V and 7 bases at J, with 14 bases between the two ends. Germline CDR1 SGHDT, CDR2 YYEEEE. The CDR3 covers 15 residues. The CDR3: CASSLGGTLSNEQFF. The CDR3, as DNA: TGTGCCAGCAGCTTGGGAGGGACACTTTCAAATGAGCAGTTCTTC.

V usage is TRBV7-2 and J usage is TRBJ2-1; 8 nucleotides align to TRBD1. The length of the CDR3 is 15 residues. Germline values: CDR1 SGHTA, CDR2 FQGNSA. Trimming at V came to 4 bases and at J to 0 bases, leaving 2 bases not matched to a gene. The CDR3 DNA sequence: TGTGCCAGCAGCTCGACAGGGGACTCCTACAATGAGCAGTTCTTC. Its translation is CASSSTGDSYNEQFF.

The gene calls are TRBV9 and TRBJ2-5; 7 bases fit TRBD1. This CDR3 contains 14 residues. V lost 0 bases to trimming and J lost 2 bases; unmatched junction nucleotides: 1. Germline V CDR1 and CDR2: SGDLS, YYNGEE. Written as DNA, the CDR3 is TGTGCCAGCAGCGTAGAGGGACAGCAAGAGACCCAGTACTTC. This encodes CASSVEGQQETQYF.

This sequence joins TRBV29-1 and TRBJ2-1, with a possible D match to TRBD2 (5 bases). The germline V and J ends were trimmed by 4 bases and 6 bases, with 7 bases remaining between them. The length of the CDR3 is 11 residues. From germline, CDR1 is SQVTM and CDR2 ANQGSEA. In nucleotides, the CDR3 is TGCAGCGTTGGACTATTCAATGAGCAGTTCTTC. Translated, it gives CSVGLFNEQFF.

The chain uses TRBV18 and TRBJ2-5, with 8 bases matching TRBD1. Germline lookup yields CDR1 KGHSH and CDR2 LQKENI. There are 15 residues in the CDR3. V was pared by 0 bases and J by 2 bases, with 2 bases of the junction left unmatched. CDR3 in amino acids: CASSPPGTGQETQYF. For the CDR3, the DNA is TGTGCCAGCTCACCACCTGGGACAGGACAAGAGACCCAGTACTTC.

The chain uses TRBV6-4 and TRBJ2-1, with D maybe TRBD2 (5 bases). CDR3 size: 15 residues. The ends were cut back, 3 bases at V and 6 bases at J, with 15 bases in the middle. Germline CDR1 reads MRHNA; CDR2 reads SNTAGT. CDR3 amino acids: CASSEYFQRGNEQFF. The CDR3 DNA is TGTGCCAGCAGTGAGTACTTTCAACGGGGCAATGAGCAGTTCTTC.

This chain uses TRBV18 with TRBJ2-1, with D possibly matching TRBD2 (6 bases). This CDR3 spans 17 amino acids. Between the trimmed V and J ends, which lost 3 bases and 0 bases, there was a span of 15 bases. The germline V gene encodes CDR1 KGHSH and CDR2 LQKENI. CDR3 residues: CASSPILAESSYNEQFF. CDR3 bases: TGTGCCAGCTCACCGATCTTAGCGGAGAGCTCCTACAATGAGCAGTTCTTC. Drawing the rest from reference TRBV18 and TRBJ2-1, the complete variable domain is NAGVMQNPRHLVRRRGQEARLRCSPMKGHSHVYWYRQLPEEGLKFMVYLQKENIIDESGMPKERFSAEFPKEGPSILRIQQVVRGDSAAYFCASSPILAESSYNEQFFGPGTRLTVL.

This chain uses TRBV5-4 with TRBJ1-3, with D uncertain. This CDR3 has 14 amino acids. The V end was cut by 3 bases, the J end by 0 bases, with 7 bases between. The germline V gene encodes CDR1 SGHNT and CDR2 YYREEE (reference sequence). The CDR3 nucleotides read TGTGCCAGCAGCTGGAGCGGCTCTGGAAACACCATATATTTT. This gives the protein CASSWSGSGNTIYF.

The gene calls are TRBV29-1 and TRBJ1-1; D gene unclear. The CDR3 is 12 residues long. Trimming took off 7 bases at V and 4 bases at J, with 13 bases between the two ends. Per germline, CDR1 SQVTM and CDR2 ANQGSEA. The DNA for the CDR3 is TGCAGCGGAACGAATGGGCTCACTGAAGCTTTCTTT. Translated: CSGTNGLTEAFF.

The rearrangement uses TRBV21-1 and TRBJ1-5; no DNA check was done on the table's D call, TRBD1. TRBV21-1 is a known pseudogene. This CDR3 has 17 residues. CDR3 DNA: TGTGCCAGCAGCAAAGTGGGTAGTAAGGGGTGCAATCAGCCCCAGCATTTT. It codes for CASSKVGSKGCNQPQHF.

The chain is built from TRBV5-1 and TRBJ1-4; possible D gene TRBD1, 5 bases. This CDR3 has 16 amino acids. Germline V gene data show CDR1 as SGHRS and CDR2 as YFSETQ. V was trimmed by 4 bases and J by 8 bases, leaving 21 bases between them. The CDR3, as DNA: TGCGCCAGCAGCCCCGTTGGGGGGGGAGTGGGAGAAAAACTGTTTTTT. It yields the protein CASSPVGGGVGEKLFF. Using reference TRBV5-1 and TRBJ1-4 for the parts outside the CDR3, the full variable domain is KAGVTQTPRYLIKTRGQQVTLSCSPISGHRSVSWYQQTPGQGLQFLFEYFSETQRNKGNFPGRFSGRQFSNSRSEMNVSTLELGDSALYLCASSPVGGGVGEKLFFGSGTQLSVL.